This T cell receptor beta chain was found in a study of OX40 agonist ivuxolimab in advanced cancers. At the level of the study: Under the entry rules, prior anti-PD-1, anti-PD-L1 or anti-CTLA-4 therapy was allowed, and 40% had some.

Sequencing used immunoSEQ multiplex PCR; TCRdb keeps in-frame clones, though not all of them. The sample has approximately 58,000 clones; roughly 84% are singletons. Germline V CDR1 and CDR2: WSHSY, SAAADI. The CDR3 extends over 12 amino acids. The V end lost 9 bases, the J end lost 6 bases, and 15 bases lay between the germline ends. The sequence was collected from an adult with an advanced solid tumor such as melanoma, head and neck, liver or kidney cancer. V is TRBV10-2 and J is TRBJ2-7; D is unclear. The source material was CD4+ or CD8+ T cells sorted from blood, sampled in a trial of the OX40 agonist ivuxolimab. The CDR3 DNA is TGCGCCAGTTGGACGGAAGTCGGCGAGCAGTACTTC. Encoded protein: CASWTEVGEQYF.